The present T cell receptor beta chain was sequenced within a study of blood T cells in healthy people across ages. In its sample, this clonotype was seen many times. Its antigen is still unknown. Study outcomes and limitations: Higher diversity and more naive CD4+ cells were features of long-lived donors, compared to aged donors. Per-million-T-cell TCR beta diversity fell roughly linearly with age.

Caucasian individuals from Russia who were healthy and aged about 6 to 90 acted as donors. Trimming took 6 bases from V and 0 from J; bases not matched to a gene: 4. The CDR3 totals 16 residues. CDR1 DFQATT and CDR2 SNEGSKA come from the germline V gene (reference sequence). Alongside a J-beta primer mix, a sample-barcoded 5' primer served in a second PCR lasting about 7 to 11 cycles. TCRdb re-derived calls from the 5' RACE reads in MiXCR, one entry per CDR3 protein. The sample includes roughly 1,700,000 distinct CDR3 sequences, under 30% seen only once; the top ten take 7.7%. Source material: blood. This chain links TRBV20-1 with TRBJ2-1, with 14 positions matching TRBD2. The origin of this receptor is a young woman in good health. As DNA, the CDR3 is TGCAGTGCCCAGGGACTAGCGGGAGCCTCCTACAATGAGCAGTTCTTC. Its protein product is CSAQGLAGASYNEQFF.